The clone carrying this TCR beta chain qualifies as medium-sized (0.01 to 0.1%). The source of the sample is a study of quantifying T cell responses using KT2 cells. About the study: cDNA was made from DNase-treated RNA using alpha and beta constant primers. Estimated efficiency of the T4 ligation step was above 8% under optimum conditions.

The sample is PBMC spiked with counted cells of clone KT2. KT2 cells were mixed with fixed PBMC numbers at varying ratios. Each cDNA got a UMI-containing oligo ligated at its 3' end. First-round PCR used 4 cycles and beta primers RC1.1 and RC1.2 covering TRBC1 and TRBC2. TCRdb processed the UMI-ligation and nested PCR reads anew with MiXCR; each CDR3 protein has one entry. The sample has about 33,000 distinct CDR3 sequences, about a tenth seen once. The CDR3 is 10 amino acids. Trimming removed 7 bases at V and 6 bases at J, with 7 bases between. The sample consisted of PBMCs spiked with cells of the T cell clone KT2. The chain uses TRBV12-3 or TRBV12-4 and TRBJ2-7; D unclear. This clonotype was obtained from a human donor. CDR3 amino acids: CASMGTEQYF. The CDR3 bases are TGTGCCAGCATGGGAACCGAGCAGTACTTC.